A single sample gave rise to the 23 T cell receptor beta chains below, sequenced in a study of CD8+ T cells in alopecia areata. TCR sequencing used cDNA made by reverse transcription of extracted RNA. Sequenced by immunoSEQ multiplex PCR; TCRdb stores in-frame clones only, minus some. The sample consists of more than 150,000 clones, approximately 50% of them appearing once. The treatment denotes: oral pan-JAK inhibitor, 5-10 mg twice daily. Sequencing was performed on CD8+ T cells sorted from blood, taken around week 52, from a patient treated with tofacitinib. These TCRs come from a human donor with alopecia areata.

V gene TRBV30 combines with J gene TRBJ2-1; weak D call: TRBD2 (5 bases). Looked up from germline, CDR1 is GTSNPN and CDR2 is SVGIG (reference sequence). There are 11 residues in the CDR3. V shed 4 bases and J shed 10 bases, with 11 bases lying between them. CDR3 loop: CAWNRRREQFF. DNA for the CDR3: TGTGCCTGGAACCGCAGGAGGGAGCAGTTCTTC.

This clone was observed a handful of times. V gene TRBV19 combines with J gene TRBJ1-5; D gene uncertain. The CDR3 is made up of 12 amino acids. Trimming cost V 7 bases and J 0 bases, with 4 bases left between them. CDR1 is LNHDA, CDR2 SQIVND, per germline (reference sequence). Here the CDR3 reads CASKVSNQPQHF. Written as DNA, the CDR3 is TGTGCCAGTAAGGTTAGCAATCAGCCCCAGCATTTT.

The V gene is TRBV19, the J gene TRBJ2-5; no clear D gene. Trimming pared 6 bases from V and 1 base from J, leaving 9 bases between. Germline V gene data show CDR1 as LNHDA and CDR2 as SQIVND (reference sequence). The CDR3 spans 13 residues. CDR3: CASSKHSQETQYF. In nucleotides, the CDR3 is TGTGCCAGTAGCAAACACTCCCAAGAGACCCAGTACTTC.

DNA for the CDR3: TGTGCCAGTAGTATCGGGACAGGGTTTTTGGAGACCCAGTACTTC. This gives the protein CASSIGTGFLETQYF. The chain carries TRBV19 and TRBJ2-5; 9 nucleotides line up with TRBD1. With 3 bases clipped from V and 5 bases from J, the junction kept 7 bases outside the gene matches. Germline V gives CDR1 LNHDA, CDR2 SQIVND (reference sequence). This CDR3 contains 15 residues.

Only a few counts were recorded for this clone. The chain uses TRBV23-1 and TRBJ2-2; D uncertain. TRBV23-1 is designated an ORF whose function remains uncertain. The CDR3 totals 12 residues. Trimming stripped 4 bases from V and 6 bases from J, with 6 bases between. In DNA, the CDR3 is TGCGCCAGCAGTCGGAGCTCCGGGGAGCTGTTTTTT. Its translation: CASSRSSGELFF.

The chain recombines TRBV7-9 with TRBJ2-7; D is unclear. The germline CDR1 and CDR2 sequences are SEHNR and FQNEAQ (reference sequence). The CDR3 runs 13 residues. With 1 base removed from V and 7 bases from J, the gap between germline ends came to 11 bases. CDR3 in amino acids: CASSLDQLGEQYF. CDR3 coding DNA: TGTGCCAGCAGCTTAGATCAGCTTGGGGAGCAGTACTTC.

The chain combines TRBV9 with TRBJ2-3, with D unclear. This CDR3 is 13 amino acids long. The ends were cut back, 3 bases at V and 4 bases at J, with 9 bases in the middle. Looked up from germline, CDR1 is SGDLS and CDR2 is YYNGEE. This CDR3 is CASSAETPDTQYF. In nucleotides, the CDR3 is TGTGCCAGCAGCGCCGAGACTCCAGATACGCAGTATTTT.

The chain employs TRBV2 and TRBJ2-2; D gene uncertain. The CDR3 totals 12 residues. Germline loops: CDR1 SNHLY, CDR2 FYNNEI. Between the trimmed V and J ends, which lost 4 bases and 6 bases, there was a span of 6 bases. The DNA of the CDR3 is TGTGCCAGCAGTGTTGCTTCCGGGGAGCTGTTTTTT. This gives the protein CASSVASGELFF.

The J gene is TRBJ1-4, the V gene TRBV7-9; TRBD1 aligns across 7 bases. CDR3 size: 12 residues. V was clipped by 1 base and J by 11 bases; unmatched bases: 1. Germline loops: CDR1 SEHNR, CDR2 FQNEAQ (reference sequence). The CDR3 region has the DNA TGTGCCAGCAGCTTAGTACAGGGGAAACTGTTTTTT. It encodes CASSLVQGKLFF. Looking up the rest from reference TRBV7-9 and TRBJ1-4 gives the full variable domain: DTGVSQNPRHKITKRGQNVTFRCDPISEHNRLYWYRQTLGQGPEFLTYFQNEAQLEKSRLLSDRFSAERPKGSFSTLEIQRTEQGDSAMYLCASSLVQGKLFFGSGTQLSVL.

The chain joins TRBV7-2 to TRBJ2-7; TRBD1 aligns across 8 bases. This CDR3 contains 15 residues. V shed 2 bases and J 3 bases; nucleotides not matched to a gene: 6. Germline CDR1 and CDR2: SGHTA and FQGNSA. The CDR3 region has the DNA TGTGCCAGCAGCTTACGGACAGGGCAGGGCTACGAGCAGTACTTC. Its protein product is CASSLRTGQGYEQYF. Together with reference TRBV7-2 and TRBJ2-7, the CDR3 gives the full variable domain: GAGVSQSPSNKVTEKGKDVELRCDPISGHTALYWYRQSLGQGLEFLIYFQGNSAPDKSGLPSDRFSAERTGGSVSTLTIQRTQQEDSAVYLCASSLRTGQGYEQYFGPGTRLTVT.

The rearrangement uses TRBV5-4 and TRBJ2-7; D may be TRBD1 or TRBD2 (6 bases each). The CDR3 is made up of 13 amino acids. Germline V gives CDR1 SGHNT, CDR2 YYREEE (reference sequence). V lost 4 bases to trimming and J lost 7 bases, with 15 bases between them. The CDR3 nucleotides are TGTGCCAGCAGCGTGAACAGGGCGGGGGAGCAGTACTTC. Translated: CASSVNRAGEQYF.

This clone was picked up a small number of times. The chain couples TRBV13 to TRBJ1-1; the D is unclear. The CDR3 loop spans 14 amino acids. Germline assignment: CDR1 PRHDT and CDR2 FYEKMQ (reference sequence). V was pared by 1 base and J by 1 base, with 7 bases between. The CDR3 loop is CASSLEGRNTEAFF. The CDR3 region has the DNA TGTGCCAGCAGCTTAGAGGGCAGGAACACTGAAGCTTTCTTT.

The genes are TRBV7-9 and TRBJ2-7, with D perhaps matching TRBD1 or TRBD2 (7 bases each). V dropped 2 bases and J dropped 3 bases, with 14 bases sitting between them. Per germline, CDR1 SEHNR and CDR2 FQNEAQ (reference sequence). The CDR3 covers 15 residues. CDR3 amino acids: CASSLQGGRIYEQYF. CDR3 in DNA: TGTGCCAGCAGCTTACAGGGGGGGAGAATCTACGAGCAGTACTTC.

This chain uses TRBV6-1 with TRBJ2-7; D assignment may be TRBD1 or TRBD2 (5 bases each). The CDR3 extends over 16 amino acids. Trimming cost V 2 bases and J 2 bases, with 16 bases left between them. CDR1 and CDR2 from the germline V gene are MNHNS and SASEGT. The CDR3 region is CASSEHHGRETYEQYF. The CDR3 region has the DNA TGTGCCAGCAGTGAACATCACGGCAGGGAGACCTACGAGCAGTACTTC.

This chain joins TRBV6-5 and TRBJ1-6; D may be TRBD1 (6 bases). Germline V gives CDR1 MNHEY, CDR2 SVGAGI. This CDR3 region has 15 residues. Trimming took off 3 bases at V and 9 bases at J, with 15 bases between the two ends. The CDR3 DNA reads as TGTGCCAGCAGTTATTCGACAGGAGATTCTTCACCCCTCCACTTT. Protein: CASSYSTGDSSPLHF.

The table lists this clone with a few counts. The CDR3 bases are TGTGCCAGCAGCTCACCCGGTTTGTCCTACGAGCAGTACTTC. It encodes CASSSPGLSYEQYF. The chain joins TRBV5-6 to TRBJ2-7, with D hard to call. This CDR3 is built from 14 residues. V lost 3 bases to trimming and J lost 1 base, with 11 bases between them. Germline V gene sequence: CDR1 SGHDT, CDR2 YYEEEE.

This clone has just a few counts. The rearrangement joins TRBV5-4 to TRBJ2-7, with D possibly matching TRBD1 (5 bases). Germline V lookup: CDR1 SGHNT, CDR2 YYREEE (reference sequence). V lost 4 bases and J 4 bases, leaving 12 bases between the germline ends. This CDR3 contains 13 residues. This chain's CDR3 is CASSRGLDYEQYF. DNA for the CDR3: TGTGCCAGCAGCAGGGGATTGGATTACGAGCAGTACTTC. Together with reference TRBV5-4 and TRBJ2-7, the CDR3 gives the full variable domain: ETGVTQSPTHLIKTRGQQVTLRCSSQSGHNTVSWYQQALGQGPQFIFQYYREEENGRGNFPPRFSGLQFPNYSSELNVNALELDDSALYLCASSRGLDYEQYFGPGTRLTVT.

The V and J genes are TRBV4-3 and TRBJ2-5; 11 bases match TRBD2. The CDR3 covers 15 residues. V lost 4 bases to trimming and J lost 5 bases; unmatched junction nucleotides: 6. Germline V CDR1 and CDR2: LGHNA, YSLEER. CDR3 in amino acids: CASSRLLAGDETQYF. The CDR3 nucleotides read TGCGCCAGCAGCCGCCTACTAGCGGGGGATGAGACCCAGTACTTC.

This clone was seen a few times. V is TRBV30 and J is TRBJ2-1, with D possibly being TRBD1 or TRBD2 (5 bases each). V lost 3 bases, J lost 8 bases, and 20 bases lay in between. The CDR3 has 15 amino acids. The V gene's germline CDR1 is GTSNPN and CDR2 SVGIG (reference sequence). In DNA, the CDR3 is TGTGCCTGGAGAGGACCGGGACCCTATGGTCATGAGCAGTTCTTC. Translation gives CAWRGPGPYGHEQFF.

This clone has only one observation. The chain carries TRBV18 and TRBJ2-3; D is unclear. The CDR3 runs to 16 residues. V lost 1 base to trimming and J lost 0 bases, with 11 bases between them. From germline, CDR1 is KGHSH and CDR2 LQKENI. The CDR3 loop reads CASSPQVAESTDTQYF. The DNA for the CDR3 is TGTGCCAGCTCACCACAAGTTGCGGAAAGCACAGATACGCAGTATTTT. Variable domain in full (rest from reference TRBV18 and TRBJ2-3): NAGVMQNPRHLVRRRGQEARLRCSPMKGHSHVYWYRQLPEEGLKFMVYLQKENIIDESGMPKERFSAEFPKEGPSILRIQQVVRGDSAAYFCASSPQVAESTDTQYFGPGTRLTVL.

This clone has a handful of counts. The same CDR3 also results from other DNA sequences found in this sample. The chain couples TRBV27 to TRBJ2-1, with 11 bases that match TRBD1. Looked up from germline, CDR1 is MNHEY and CDR2 is SMNVEV (reference sequence). Trimming took 5 bases from V and 8 from J; bases not matched to a gene: 5. CDR3 size: 14 residues. The DNA for the CDR3 is TGTGCCAGCAGTCCCCGGACAGGGGGCGATGAGCAGTTCTTC. Translated, it gives CASSPRTGGDEQFF.

This clone occurred a few times. DNA for the CDR3: TGTGCCAGCAGTGACGGCAGGAGTGGCTCCTACAATGAGCAGTTCTTC. Amino acid sequence: CASSDGRSGSYNEQFF. The chain employs TRBV2 and TRBJ2-1; D unresolved. Trimming removed 3 bases at V and 0 bases at J, with 12 bases between. The CDR3 is 16 residues long. Germline V gene sequence: CDR1 SNHLY, CDR2 FYNNEI.

The chain combines TRBV29-1 with TRBJ2-3; a possible D gene is TRBD1 (5 bases). The ends were cut back, 2 bases at V and 1 base at J, with 10 bases in the middle. The germline V gene has CDR1 SQVTM and CDR2 ANQGSEA. This CDR3 spans 14 amino acids. The CDR3 DNA follows: TGCAGCGTTGAATCCCCCAGGGGCACAGATACGCAGTATTTT. Its protein is CSVESPRGTDTQYF.